There are many counts of the clone carrying this TCR beta chain. Its antigen is still unknown. The data belong to a study of identical twins. The study's findings and limits: The more abundant beta clonotypes in cord blood had fewer insertions, and memory repertoires did not show this. Weaker excess twin sharing was seen among beta out-of-frame sequences.

The CDR3 covers 14 residues. V shed 3 bases, J shed 3 bases, and the junction held 1 base outside the gene matches. With template switching, a universal primer site was added, and the cDNA carried unique molecular identifiers. One entry per CDR3 protein results from TCRdb running MiXCR on the 5' RACE reads. Of roughly 250,000 distinct CDR3 sequences listed, roughly 13% are singletons. The receptor's source is a woman aged 18 to 35 in good health. The source material was memory (CD45RO+) T cells sorted from blood. V usage is TRBV12-3 or TRBV12-4 and J usage is TRBJ2-1; TRBD2 agrees at 8 bases. CDR3 residues: CASSFSGGYNEQFF. The CDR3 nucleotides read TGTGCCAGCAGTTTCAGCGGGGGCTACAATGAGCAGTTCTTC.